The 28 T cell receptor beta chains in this list originate from one sample, sequenced in a study of blood T cell repertoires in COVID-19. This table comes from immunoSEQ multiplex PCR, and its TCRdb copy is limited to in-frame clones, with some not included. This table holds 450,000 or so clones, around 90% found once. The sequenced material came from peripheral blood. These receptor sequences come from a man younger than 30 with COVID-19, enrolled during active disease.

This chain connects TRBV15 to TRBJ2-4; maybe TRBD1 (6 bases). There are 21 residues in the CDR3. Germline V gene sequence: CDR1 LNHNV, CDR2 YYDKDF (reference sequence). V gave up 3 bases and J gave up 2 bases, with 29 bases separating them. CDR3 in amino acids: CATSRSPTGNFVRFSKNIQYF. CDR3 nucleotides: TGTGCCACCAGCAGGAGTCCCACAGGGAATTTCGTCCGTTTTTCCAAAAACATTCAGTACTTC. Drawing the rest from reference TRBV15 and TRBJ2-4, the complete variable domain is DAMVIQNPRYQVTQFGKPVTLSCSQTLNHNVMYWYQQKSSQAPKLLFHYYDKDFNNEADTPDNFQSRRPNTSFCFLDIRSPGLGDTAMYLCATSRSPTGNFVRFSKNIQYFGAGTRLSVL.

The J gene is TRBJ1-5, the V gene TRBV30, with 10 nucleotides matching TRBD1. Germline CDR1 GTSNPN, CDR2 SVGIG (reference sequence). J gave up 9 bases and V 7 bases, and 12 bases lay outside the gene matches. The CDR3 is 14 amino acids. The DNA of the CDR3 is TGTGCCTTCAAGGGACAGGGGACCCCCAGGCCCCAGCATTTT. Its translation is CAFKGQGTPRPQHF. Filled out from reference TRBV30 and TRBJ1-5, the complete variable domain reads SQTIHQWPATLVQPVGSPLSLECTVEGTSNPNLYWYRQAAGRGLQLLFYSVGIGQISSEVPQNLSASRPQDRQFILSSKKLLLSDSGFYLCAFKGQGTPRPQHFGDGTRLSIL.

The gene calls are TRBV19 and TRBJ2-1; 9 bases align to TRBD1. V gave up 9 bases and J gave up 5 bases; unmatched junction bases: 8. The CDR3 has 14 residues. In germline, CDR1 is LNHDA, CDR2 SQIVND (reference sequence). The CDR3 sequence is CASTGTGRHNEQFF. The CDR3 DNA reads TGTGCCAGCACCGGGACAGGGAGACACAATGAGCAGTTCTTC.

The chain couples TRBV11-2 to TRBJ2-3; 7 nucleotides line up with TRBD2. Germline loops: CDR1 SGHAT, CDR2 FQNNGV. This CDR3 spans 17 amino acids. V shed 1 base and J 0 bases; nucleotides not matched to a gene: 7. CDR3 DNA sequence: TGTGCCAGCAGCTTAGGCCTAGCGGCTACTAGCACAGATACGCAGTATTTT. Its translation: CASSLGLAATSTDTQYF. Full variable domain (remainder filled in from reference TRBV11-2 and TRBJ2-3): EAGVAQSPRYKIIEKRQSVAFWCNPISGHATLYWYQQILGQGPKLLIQFQNNGVVDDSQLPKDRFSAERLKGVDSTLKIQPAKLEDSAVYLCASSLGLAATSTDTQYFGPGTRLTVL.

The rearrangement links TRBV19 to TRBJ2-6, with a possible D match to TRBD1 (5 bases). Germline CDR1 is LNHDA and CDR2 is SQIVND (reference sequence). Trimming stripped 3 bases from V and 1 base from J, with 10 bases between. The CDR3 consists of 16 residues. The CDR3 nucleotides are TGTGCCAGTAGTATTAAGGGGCGATCTGGGGCCAACGTCCTGACTTTC. It specifies CASSIKGRSGANVLTF.

This sequence joins TRBV19 and TRBJ2-7, with TRBD2 matching 9 bases. Germline CDR1 reads LNHDA; CDR2 reads SQIVND (reference sequence). The CDR3 extends over 15 amino acids. The J segment lost 2 bases and the V segment lost 5 bases, leaving 7 bases of the junction unmatched. For the CDR3, the DNA is TGTGCCAGTAGTTCGAGACTAGCGGAAGCCTACGAGCAGTACTTC. It encodes CASSSRLAEAYEQYF.

This clone came up once. This chain links TRBV6-4 with TRBJ1-6; D might be TRBD1 (5 bases). V lost 4 bases and J lost 6, with 10 bases in between. CDR3 size: 14 residues. Germline V gene data show CDR1 as MRHNA and CDR2 as SNTAGT. The CDR3 loop reads CASSGRQTNSPLHF. For the CDR3, the DNA is TGTGCCAGCAGTGGCCGACAGACTAATTCACCCCTCCACTTT.

This chain links TRBV2 with TRBJ1-6, with D possibly matching TRBD1 (6 bases). V was trimmed by 0 bases and J by 7 bases, leaving 13 bases between them. Germline V lookup: CDR1 SNHLY, CDR2 FYNNEI. CDR3 size: 16 residues. The CDR3 reads CASSEAPAGGNSPLHF. The CDR3 nucleotides read TGTGCCAGCAGTGAAGCCCCCGCGGGGGGCAATTCACCCCTCCACTTT.

The gene calls are TRBV10-3 and TRBJ1-2, with D possibly TRBD1 on 6 matching bases. V was clipped by 5 bases and J by 4 bases, with 8 bases between them. CDR3 length: 12 residues. In germline, CDR1 is ENHRY, CDR2 SYGVKD. CDR3 region: CAISWDTYGYTF. CDR3 nucleotide sequence: TGTGCCATCAGTTGGGACACCTATGGCTACACCTTC.

This chain uses TRBV3-1 (or the pseudogene TRBV3-2) with TRBJ1-1; TRBD1 might be the D (6 bases). The CDR3 length is 15 residues. Trimming removed 0 bases from V and 2 bases from J, with 10 bases in between. From germline, CDR1 is LGHDT and CDR2 YNNKEL (reference sequence). CDR3 sequence (DNA): TGTGCCAGCAGCCAAGACGGGACACCAAACACTGAAGCTTTCTTT. It is translated as CASSQDGTPNTEAFF.

This clone has a handful of counts. The chain carries TRBV28 and TRBJ1-4, with 7 bases fitting TRBD1. This CDR3 has 15 amino acids. V dropped 2 bases and J dropped 4; count of bases not matched to a gene: 4. Germline loops: CDR1 MDHEN, CDR2 SYDVKM. This CDR3 reads CASSLAGGSNEKLFF. The CDR3 region has the DNA TGTGCCAGCAGTTTAGCAGGGGGGAGTAATGAAAAACTGTTTTTT.

This chain links TRBV7-3 with TRBJ2-7; unclear D gene. Trimming left V 2 bases short and J 0 bases short, with 11 bases between. This CDR3 contains 15 residues. CDR1 is SGHTA, CDR2 FQGTGA, per germline. The CDR3, as DNA: TGTGCCAGCAGCTTAGCCCCAGGTTCCTCCTACGAGCAGTACTTC. It encodes CASSLAPGSSYEQYF.

This chain links TRBV11-2 with TRBJ1-6, with TRBD1 as a possible D gene (5 bases). Trimming stripped 1 base from V and 8 bases from J, with 12 bases between. CDR1 SGHAT and CDR2 FQNNGV come from the germline V gene. This CDR3 region has 15 residues. The CDR3 here is CASSLAQGGYSPLHF. DNA of the CDR3: TGTGCCAGCAGCTTAGCGCAGGGCGGTTATTCACCCCTCCACTTT.

The genes are TRBV20-1 and TRBJ1-5; TRBD1 matches at 7 bases. The germline V gene has CDR1 DFQATT and CDR2 SNEGSKA (reference sequence). This CDR3 is 14 amino acids long. The V segment lost 3 bases and the J segment 5 bases; nucleotides outside the gene matches: 7. The CDR3, as DNA: TGCAGTGCTAGTGAGAGGGGGCGGTATCAGCCCCAGCATTTT. Translation: CSASERGRYQPQHF.

V and J are TRBV11-2 and TRBJ2-7; D may be TRBD2 (7 bases). V was shortened by 1 base and J by 3 bases, with 19 bases between the two germline ends. The CDR3 runs to 17 residues. In germline, CDR1 is SGHAT, CDR2 FQNNGV. The chain's CDR3 is CASSLGARGAPLYEQYF. The CDR3 nucleotides read TGTGCCAGCAGCTTAGGCGCCCGGGGGGCCCCTCTCTACGAGCAGTACTTC.

The chain links TRBV25-1 to TRBJ2-2, with D uncertain. Germline loops: CDR1 MGHDK, CDR2 SYGVNS. Trimming removed 4 bases from V and 1 base from J, with 4 bases in between. The CDR3 sequence is 13 residues long. CDR3 sequence reads: CASSGGNTGELFF. For the CDR3, the DNA is TGTGCCAGCAGTGGAGGGAACACCGGGGAGCTGTTTTTT.

In its sample, this clone was seen a few times. This chain uses TRBV5-1 with TRBJ2-7; 8 bases line up with TRBD1. The CDR3 runs to 14 residues. Germline loops: CDR1 SGHRS, CDR2 YFSETQ. V was clipped by 5 bases and J by 7 bases; unmatched bases: 11. CDR3 bases: TGCGCCAGCAGGTCTGGGACAGGCTTTGGAGAGCAGTACTTC. Protein product: CASRSGTGFGEQYF.

The V gene is TRBV5-1, the J gene TRBJ1-6, with D perhaps TRBD1 (6 bases). Germline CDR1 and CDR2: SGHRS and YFSETQ. The CDR3 runs 14 residues. V was clipped by 0 bases and J by 8 bases, with 9 bases between them. The CDR3 sequence: CASSLVQGYSPLHF. CDR3 nucleotides: TGCGCCAGCAGCTTGGTACAGGGTTATTCACCCCTCCACTTT.

The V gene is TRBV10-2, the J gene TRBJ2-5; 12 bases map to TRBD2. Looked up from germline, CDR1 is WSHSY and CDR2 is SAAADI. Trimming cost V 8 bases and J 1 base; bases outside gene matches: 5. The CDR3 is made up of 15 amino acids. The CDR3 nucleotides are TGCGCCAGCGAATCTAGCGGGGGGGCCCAAGAGACCCAGTACTTC. The encoded protein is CASESSGGAQETQYF.

The chain employs TRBV7-2 and TRBJ2-1; D is possibly TRBD2 (6 bases). CDR1 and CDR2 (germline): SGHTA, FQGNSA. This CDR3 is built from 12 residues. With 5 bases removed from V and 10 bases from J, the gap between germline ends came to 12 bases. For the CDR3, the DNA is TGTGCCAGCAGCCGGGGGTTCGAGGAGCAGTTCTTC. It codes for CASSRGFEEQFF. The whole variable domain, remainder taken from reference TRBV7-2 and TRBJ2-1, is GAGVSQSPSNKVTEKGKDVELRCDPISGHTALYWYRQSLGQGLEFLIYFQGNSAPDKSGLPSDRFSAERTGGSVSTLTIQRTQQEDSAVYLCASSRGFEEQFFGPGTRLTVL.

The J gene is TRBJ1-3, the V gene TRBV7-6; 7 nucleotides match TRBD1. The CDR3 sequence is 16 residues long. The V gene end was trimmed by 7 bases and the J gene end by 0 bases; junction bases not matched to a gene: 9. The germline gives CDR1 SGHVS, CDR2 FNYEAQ. For the CDR3, the DNA is TGTGCCAGCACTCAGGGGGTCCCTGCCTCTGGAAACACCATATATTTT. Its protein is CASTQGVPASGNTIYF.

The DNA for the CDR3 is TGCGCCAGCAGCCCCCAGGACAGGTGGTCCGAGCAGTACTTC. Encoded protein: CASSPQDRWSEQYF. The chain uses TRBV5-1 and TRBJ2-7; 7 bases are a match to TRBD1. The length of the CDR3 is 14 residues. Germline V CDR1 and CDR2: SGHRS, YFSETQ. V shed 4 bases, J shed 6 bases, and the junction held 10 bases outside the gene matches.

This clone was counted only a few times. The chain uses TRBV6-2 or TRBV6-3 and TRBJ2-3, with D tentatively TRBD1 (5 bases). Trimming removed 2 bases at V and 2 bases at J, with 8 bases between. The CDR3 length is 14 residues. Germline CDR1 and CDR2: MNHEY and SVGEGT. The CDR3 protein is CASSYVGATDTQYF. For the CDR3, the DNA is TGTGCCAGCAGTTACGTAGGGGCCACAGATACGCAGTATTTT.

Written as DNA, the CDR3 is TGTGCCAGTAGTGGGGGGTATGGCGACTACGAGCAGTACTTC. It codes for CASSGGYGDYEQYF. The chain carries TRBV19 and TRBJ2-7; TRBD2 is a possible D gene (6 bases). Trimming took off 5 bases at V and 3 bases at J, with 14 bases between the two ends. The germline CDR1 and CDR2 sequences are LNHDA and SQIVND (reference sequence). This CDR3 spans 14 amino acids.

The CDR3 spells CASGLVGLETQYF. In DNA form, the CDR3 reads TGTGCCAGCGGACTAGTCGGTTTAGAGACCCAGTACTTC. The chain combines TRBV27 with TRBJ2-5; 7 positions agree with TRBD2. With 8 bases clipped from V and 4 bases from J, the junction kept 7 bases outside the gene matches. CDR3 length equals 13 residues. Germline CDR1 is MNHEY and CDR2 is SMNVEV (reference sequence).

In nucleotides, the CDR3 is TGTGCCAGCAGTCCCCACTACGAGCAGTACTTC. Amino acids: CASSPHYEQYF. The rearrangement uses TRBV12-3 or TRBV12-4 and TRBJ2-7; D not resolved. The CDR3 loop spans 11 amino acids. The ends were cut back, 5 bases at V and 3 bases at J, with 5 bases in the middle.

This sequence joins TRBV5-1 and TRBJ1-1; perhaps TRBD1 as D (6 bases). Germline V lookup: CDR1 SGHRS, CDR2 YFSETQ. V gave up 0 bases and J gave up 4 bases, with 19 bases separating them. The CDR3 totals 17 residues. CDR3 residues: CASSLDWAGEGSTEAFF. In DNA, the CDR3 is TGCGCCAGCAGCTTGGATTGGGCAGGGGAGGGTAGCACTGAAGCTTTCTTT.

The rearrangement uses TRBV4-2 and TRBJ1-3, with D possibly TRBD1 on 5 matching bases. Looked up from germline, CDR1 is LGHNA and CDR2 is YNFKEQ. The CDR3 is made up of 15 amino acids. V shed 1 base and J shed 3 bases, with 10 bases lying between them. The CDR3 spells CASSQGNRGGNTIYF. The CDR3 region has the DNA TGTGCCAGCAGCCAAGGGAATAGGGGTGGAAACACCATATATTTT.